These T cell receptor beta chains were read from a single sample in a study of vaccination effects on CD4 cells after COVID-19. The antigens for these receptors are not known. Sequenced by immunoSEQ multiplex PCR; TCRdb stores in-frame clones only, minus some. The table shows just under 75,000 clones, with around 74% occurring only once. The specimen comprised CD4+ T cells from PBMCs cultured with HCoV-NL63 spike peptides, sampled before COVID-19 vaccination. The receptors were gathered from a human donor who received a COVID-19 vaccine. Both conserved end residues are part of each CDR3. A D gene is named only where the DNA matches it firmly. Where a row states a size, it is once, few, many or the class of an expanded clone; other rows omit it.

d_call	v_call	j_call	clone_size	cdr3_nt	cdr3_aa
.	TRBV12-3/TRBV12-4	TRBJ1-2	.	TGTGCCAGCAGTTTAGCAGGGGTCGGCTACACCTTC	CASSLAGVGYTF
.	TRBV4-2	TRBJ2-2	.	TGTGCCAGCAGCCAAACTGCAGGGGAAGACACCGGGGAGCTGTTTTTT	CASSQTAGEDTGELFF
TRBD2	TRBV7-7	TRBJ2-1	.	TGTGCCAGCAGCCCCTGGACTAGCGGGGACTACAATGAGCAGTTCTTC	CASSPWTSGDYNEQFF
.	TRBV15	TRBJ2-1	.	TGTGCCACCAGCACTGCCGGACCTGGAGGGAATGAGCAGTTCTTC	CATSTAGPGGNEQFF
.	TRBV4-2	TRBJ1-5	.	TGTGCCAGCAGCCAAGAAGGACGGAGTGATAGGCCCCAGCATTTT	CASSQEGRSDRPQHF
.	TRBV7-7	TRBJ2-5	.	TGTGCCAGCAGCCTCGGTCCAGGATCGGAGACCCAGTACTTC	CASSLGPGSETQYF
.	TRBV5-6	TRBJ2-5	once	TGTGCCAGCAGCTTATACGTAGCATTATTGGACCAGTACTTC	CASSLYVALLDQYF
TRBD1	TRBV5-1	TRBJ1-1	.	TGCGCCAGCAGCTTGGTGCAGGGGGGGAACACTGAAGCTTTCTTT	CASSLVQGGNTEAFF
.	TRBV6-2/TRBV6-3	TRBJ1-5	.	TGTGCCAGCAGTTACCCCCTACAGGGCCAGCCCCAGCATTTT	CASSYPLQGQPQHF
.	TRBV6-6	TRBJ2-1	.	TGTGCCAGCAGCTCCCTCGGGACTCTCAATGAGCAGTTCTTC	CASSSLGTLNEQFF
.	TRBV2	TRBJ1-1	once	TGTGCCAGCAGTGGGCGGGCAGTTAGGACTGAAGCTTTCTTT	CASSGRAVRTEAFF
.	TRBV5-1	TRBJ1-1	.	TGCGCCAGCAGCCCCAATACAGGGATGGACACTGAAGCTTTCTTT	CASSPNTGMDTEAFF
TRBD2	TRBV3-1/TRBV3-2	TRBJ2-3	once	TGTGCCAGCAGCCAATATCTGGCTAGCGGGGGGTCCACAGATACGCAGTATTTT	CASSQYLASGGSTDTQYF
.	TRBV27	TRBJ2-3	.	TGTGCCAGCAGTTTCTCCCCGCCCGGGGTGGGCACAGATACGCAGTATTTT	CASSFSPPGVGTDTQYF
.	TRBV18	TRBJ2-3	.	TGTGCCAGCTCACCAGGGAGCACAGATACGCAGTATTTT	CASSPGSTDTQYF
.	TRBV7-3	TRBJ1-1	.	TGTGCCAGCAGCTTGAATAGCTTCACTGAAGCTTTCTTT	CASSLNSFTEAFF
.	TRBV10-3	TRBJ1-1	.	TGTGCCATCAGTGAGTCGACTCACATGAACACTGAAGCTTTCTTT	CAISESTHMNTEAFF
.	TRBV7-2	TRBJ2-5	.	TGTGCCAGCAGCTTAATCAGATCTGAGACCCAGTACTTC	CASSLIRSETQYF
.	TRBV6-6	TRBJ1-4	.	TGTGCCAGCAGGGCTCGTAGGGAAAAACTGTTTTTT	CASRARREKLFF
.	TRBV2	TRBJ1-5	.	TGTGCCAGCAGTGAGACAGTAAGAAACCAGCCCCAGCATTTT	CASSETVRNQPQHF
.	TRBV28	TRBJ1-2	.	TGTGCCAGCAACGGGGGGGTCTATGGCTACACCTTC	CASNGGVYGYTF
TRBD1	TRBV11-1	TRBJ2-2	once	TGTGCCAGCAGCTACCCGGGACAGGGCGCCGGGGAGCTGTTTTTT	CASSYPGQGAGELFF
.	TRBV2	TRBJ1-1	.	TGTGCCAGCAGTGTAGGGCTGATGAACACTGAAGCTTTCTTT	CASSVGLMNTEAFF
.	TRBV25-1	TRBJ1-1	.	TGTGCCAGTATAAGTGCGGGGGGTCCGGGGACTGAAGCTTTCTTT	CASISAGGPGTEAFF
.	TRBV5-1	TRBJ1-3	.	TGCGCCAGCAGCCCCCTGGAAGGGACACTCTCTGGAAACACCATATATTTT	CASSPLEGTLSGNTIYF
TRBD1	TRBV5-1	TRBJ1-6	.	TGCGCCAGCAGCTCCCAACAGGGGATTGACTCACCCCTCCACTTT	CASSSQQGIDSPLHF
.	TRBV10-1	TRBJ1-5	.	TGCGCCAGTTCCCGGGACAGCAATCAGCCCCAGCATTTT	CASSRDSNQPQHF
TRBD1	TRBV10-3	TRBJ1-2	once	TGTGCCATCAGTGAGTCAGGGGGACAGGGGGCCCATGGCTACACCTTC	CAISESGGQGAHGYTF
.	TRBV5-6	TRBJ1-2	.	TGTGCCAGCAACCGGGGGGTGGGAGTTAACTATGGCTACACCTTC	CASNRGVGVNYGYTF
.	TRBV7-2	TRBJ2-3	.	TGTGCCAGCCGGCGAGGGCCTCAAGATACGCAGTATTTT	CASRRGPQDTQYF
.	TRBV7-2	TRBJ2-3	once	TGTGCCAGCAGCTTAAAGAGTGGCGGGGGCCACATAAACACAGATACGCAGTATTTT	CASSLKSGGGHINTDTQYF
TRBD1	TRBV24-1	TRBJ2-3	.	TGTGCCACCAGTGATCCATCCGGGACAGCCACAGATACGCAGTATTTT	CATSDPSGTATDTQYF
.	TRBV2	TRBJ1-5	.	TGTGCCAGCAGTGAGCGGGGGACGGGCAATCAGCCCCAGCATTTT	CASSERGTGNQPQHF
TRBD1	TRBV6-1	TRBJ1-4	.	TGTGCCAGCAGTGGCTTGGGACAGGGGTACGGAAATGAAAAACTGTTTTTT	CASSGLGQGYGNEKLFF
.	TRBV6-2/TRBV6-3	TRBJ1-2	few	TGTGCCAGCAGTTACTTACAGAACTATGGCTACACCTTC	CASSYLQNYGYTF
.	TRBV6-2/TRBV6-3	TRBJ1-4	.	TGTGCCAGCAGTTACGTCCCGACCCGGCCGAGAGATGAAAAACTGTTTTTT	CASSYVPTRPRDEKLFF
.	TRBV5-5	TRBJ1-5	.	TGTGCCAGCAGCTTGGATGGAGTCTGGGGCCAGCCCCAGCATTTT	CASSLDGVWGQPQHF
.	TRBV7-3	TRBJ2-2	few	TGTGCCAGCAGCATCCAACAGGGCTCCGGGGAGCTGTTTTTT	CASSIQQGSGELFF
.	TRBV27	TRBJ2-2	few	TGTGCCAGCAGTTTGACTAGAAACACCGGGGAGCTGTTTTTT	CASSLTRNTGELFF
TRBD1	TRBV5-1	TRBJ2-5	few	TGCGCCAGCAGCTCCCCGGACAGGGGACGCGCCCAGTACTTC	CASSSPDRGRAQYF
.	TRBV24-1	TRBJ1-2	.	TGTGCCACCAGTGCCCGGGAAGGGTATGGCTACACCTTC	CATSAREGYGYTF
TRBD1	TRBV5-1	TRBJ2-3	once	TGCGCCAGCAGCGGGGACAGGGGAGGCACAGATACGCAGTATTTT	CASSGDRGGTDTQYF
.	TRBV25-1	TRBJ2-3	.	TGTGCCAGCAGTGTAACAGGGAGCACAGATACGCAGTATTTT	CASSVTGSTDTQYF
.	TRBV18	TRBJ2-1	.	TGTGCCAGCTCACCCGCTATAGTAAATGAGCAGTTCTTC	CASSPAIVNEQFF